Below, 19 T cell receptor beta chains from the same sample are listed, as sequenced in a study of cytomegalovirus exposure and HLA in healthy donors. Profiling relied on immunoSEQ multiplex PCR, and the TCRdb table lists in-frame clones only, not all of them. The sample holds some 110,000 clones; about 93% are singletons and the top ten take around 1.2%. The sample taken for sequencing was PBMCs. These receptors all come from a woman aged 18 to 35 in good health and CMV-seronegative.

The V and J genes are TRBV6-1 and TRBJ1-5, with a tentative D call TRBD1 (5 bases). V dropped 8 bases and J dropped 3 bases, with 17 bases sitting between them. CDR1 MNHNS and CDR2 SASEGT come from the germline V gene. This CDR3 spans 15 amino acids. CDR3 in amino acids: CASDPLRGNNQPQHF. The CDR3 DNA sequence: TGTGCCAGCGACCCCCTCCGGGGGAACAATCAGCCCCAGCATTTT.

The rearrangement uses TRBV5-1 and TRBJ2-2; D is undetermined. Germline V lookup: CDR1 SGHRS, CDR2 YFSETQ. The CDR3 covers 14 residues. V shed 0 bases and J shed 4 bases, with 7 bases lying between them. The CDR3 spells CASSLAMSTGELFF. The CDR3 DNA reads as TGCGCCAGCAGCTTGGCCATGAGCACCGGGGAGCTGTTTTTT.

A few counts support this clone. The V call is TRBV18, the J call TRBJ1-6; 9 nucleotides match TRBD1. V lost 3 bases to trimming and J lost 6 bases; unmatched junction nucleotides: 3. CDR1 is KGHSH and CDR2 is LQKENI in the germline V gene. The CDR3 totals 15 residues. The CDR3 reads CASSPGQGLNSPLHF. For the CDR3, the DNA is TGTGCCAGCTCACCGGGACAGGGACTTAATTCACCCCTCCACTTT.

This sequence joins TRBV5-5 and TRBJ1-5; TRBD1 might be the D (5 bases). Germline-derived CDR1 and CDR2 are SGHKS and YYEKEE (reference sequence). Trimming removed 4 bases from V and 0 bases from J, with 8 bases in between. This CDR3 region has 14 residues. CDR3 DNA sequence: TGTGCCAGCAGCGCGGGGCCTAGCAATCAGCCCCAGCATTTT. This gives the protein CASSAGPSNQPQHF.

The rearrangement uses TRBV30 and TRBJ2-7; 9 nucleotides line up with TRBD2. This CDR3 is 16 amino acids long. V dropped 0 bases and J dropped 1; count of bases not matched to a gene: 7. The germline V gene encodes CDR1 GTSNPN and CDR2 SVGIG (reference sequence). Here the CDR3 reads CAWSVWRAGGSYEQYF. CDR3 in DNA: TGTGCCTGGAGTGTATGGCGGGCGGGAGGGTCCTACGAGCAGTACTTC.

The V call is TRBV19, the J call TRBJ1-6, with D perhaps matching TRBD1 (5 bases). CDR1 and CDR2 from the germline V gene are LNHDA and SQIVND (reference sequence). The CDR3 is 14 residues long. V shed 9 bases and J shed 10 bases, with 19 bases lying between them. The CDR3 nucleotides are TGTGCCAGCGCTCTTGGAGGGTGGGGCTCACCCCTCCACTTT. Translated, it gives CASALGGWGSPLHF.

The chain has TRBV9 and TRBJ2-3; 9 bases match TRBD2. V gave up 4 bases and J gave up 5 bases; unmatched junction bases: 5. The germline V gene has CDR1 SGDLS and CDR2 YYNGEE. The CDR3 extends over 14 amino acids. CDR3 bases: TGTGCCAGCAGCTCTGAGACTAGCGGAGATACGCAGTATTTT. Translating gives CASSSETSGDTQYF.

This rearrangement joins TRBV19 to TRBJ2-7; 11 nucleotides agree with TRBD1. J was trimmed by 5 bases and V by 4 bases; bases with no gene match: 4. The CDR3 extends over 14 amino acids. The germline CDR1 and CDR2 sequences are LNHDA and SQIVND (reference sequence). CDR3 sequence reads: CASSSPGQGDEQYF. The CDR3 DNA reads TGTGCCAGTAGTAGCCCGGGACAGGGGGACGAGCAGTACTTC.

The V and J genes are TRBV6-1 and TRBJ1-3; D unresolved. The CDR3 contains 15 residues. V dropped 4 bases and J dropped 0 bases, with 10 bases sitting between them. Germline lookup yields CDR1 MNHNS and CDR2 SASEGT. Here the CDR3 reads CASSGGRNSGNTIYF. Written as DNA, the CDR3 is TGTGCCAGCAGTGGAGGCCGGAACTCTGGAAACACCATATATTTT.

The V gene is TRBV29-1, the J gene TRBJ2-3; TRBD2 agrees at 7 bases. The CDR3 has 15 residues. J gave up 6 bases and V 3 bases, and 12 bases lay outside the gene matches. Germline loops: CDR1 SQVTM, CDR2 ANQGSEA. The CDR3: CSVDFLAEAPDTQYF. CDR3 in DNA: TGCAGCGTTGATTTTCTAGCGGAGGCCCCTGATACGCAGTATTTT.

The chain uses TRBV30 and TRBJ2-5; TRBD1 is a possible D gene (6 bases). This CDR3 region has 13 residues. With 3 bases removed from V and 7 bases from J, the gap between germline ends came to 15 bases. Germline loops: CDR1 GTSNPN, CDR2 SVGIG (reference sequence). Written as DNA, the CDR3 is TGTGCCTGGAGCGGACAGTCCCCAGGGACCCAGTACTTC. Translated, it gives CAWSGQSPGTQYF.

The rearrangement joins TRBV25-1 to TRBJ1-1; D remains ambiguous. The V gene lost 3 bases and the J gene lost 0 bases, with 8 bases spanning the gap. The CDR3 sequence is 14 residues long. Germline CDR1 reads MGHDK; CDR2 reads SYGVNS. The CDR3 sequence is CASSDRQVNTEAFF. The CDR3 DNA reads TGTGCCAGCAGTGATAGACAAGTGAACACTGAAGCTTTCTTT.

This sequence joins TRBV19 and TRBJ2-7; TRBD2 matches 9 bases. The CDR3 contains 17 residues. From germline, CDR1 is LNHDA and CDR2 SQIVND (reference sequence). Trimming removed 0 bases from V and 0 bases from J; junction bases left unmatched: 6. The CDR3 bases are TGTGCCAGTAGTATAGACTTCGCGGGAGGGAGCTCCTACGAGCAGTACTTC. It translates to CASSIDFAGGSSYEQYF.

The chain links TRBV14 to TRBJ1-1; the match to TRBD1 covers 9 bases. The CDR3 spans 14 residues. In germline, CDR1 is SGHDN, CDR2 FVKESK. J lost 5 bases, V lost 4 bases, and 5 bases had no gene match. The CDR3 sequence is CASSPGQGRTEAFF. CDR3 sequence (DNA): TGTGCCAGCAGCCCGGGACAGGGAAGAACTGAAGCTTTCTTT. The variable domain in full, with the rest retrieved from reference TRBV14 and TRBJ1-1, is EAGVTQFPSHSVIEKGQTVTLRCDPISGHDNLYWYRRVMGKEIKFLLHFVKESKQDESGMPNNRFLAERTGGTYSTLKVQPAELEDSGVYFCASSPGQGRTEAFFGQGTRLTVV.

This rearrangement joins TRBV30 to TRBJ1-5; 10 bases line up with TRBD1. Per germline, CDR1 GTSNPN and CDR2 SVGIG (reference sequence). This CDR3 contains 14 residues. Trimming at V came to 7 bases and at J to 7 bases, leaving 10 bases not matched to a gene. The CDR3 loop reads CAFSIGQGVQPQHF. The CDR3 DNA follows: TGTGCCTTCTCCATCGGACAGGGGGTGCAGCCCCAGCATTTT. Full variable domain (outside the CDR3, taken from reference TRBV30 and TRBJ1-5): SQTIHQWPATLVQPVGSPLSLECTVEGTSNPNLYWYRQAAGRGLQLLFYSVGIGQISSEVPQNLSASRPQDRQFILSSKKLLLSDSGFYLCAFSIGQGVQPQHFGDGTRLSIL.

V gene TRBV6-1 combines with J gene TRBJ2-7; the match to TRBD1 covers 7 bases. J was trimmed by 2 bases and V by 8 bases; bases with no gene match: 12. The CDR3 covers 15 residues. CDR1 and CDR2 from the germline V gene are MNHNS and SASEGT. The CDR3 loop is CASHFRQGGPYEQYF. The CDR3 DNA reads as TGTGCCAGCCATTTTCGACAGGGTGGGCCCTACGAGCAGTACTTC.

The chain is built from TRBV6-1 and TRBJ1-5; perhaps TRBD1 as D (6 bases). Trimming shortened V by 1 base and J by 0 bases, and 7 bases separated the two germline ends. Looked up from germline, CDR1 is MNHNS and CDR2 is SASEGT. There are 15 residues in the CDR3. CDR3 amino acids: CASSEGTVSNQPQHF. The DNA for the CDR3 is TGTGCCAGCAGTGAAGGGACAGTTAGCAATCAGCCCCAGCATTTT.

The chain joins TRBV2 to TRBJ2-1, with TRBD2 as a possible D gene (6 bases). This CDR3 has 16 residues. The germline gives CDR1 SNHLY, CDR2 FYNNEI. The V end lost 5 bases, the J end lost 0 bases, and 14 bases lay between the germline ends. The CDR3 sequence is CASSPGLSDSYNEQFF. Here the CDR3 DNA reads TGTGCCAGCAGTCCGGGACTTTCGGACTCCTACAATGAGCAGTTCTTC.

The V call is TRBV6-4, the J call TRBJ2-3; the match to TRBD2 covers 10 bases. V shed 2 bases and J 5 bases; nucleotides not matched to a gene: 7. Germline V CDR1 and CDR2: MRHNA, SNTAGT. This CDR3 comprises 16 residues. CDR3 amino acids: CASSDGGLAEVDTQYF. CDR3 nucleotide sequence: TGTGCCAGCAGTGACGGAGGACTAGCGGAAGTAGATACGCAGTATTTT.